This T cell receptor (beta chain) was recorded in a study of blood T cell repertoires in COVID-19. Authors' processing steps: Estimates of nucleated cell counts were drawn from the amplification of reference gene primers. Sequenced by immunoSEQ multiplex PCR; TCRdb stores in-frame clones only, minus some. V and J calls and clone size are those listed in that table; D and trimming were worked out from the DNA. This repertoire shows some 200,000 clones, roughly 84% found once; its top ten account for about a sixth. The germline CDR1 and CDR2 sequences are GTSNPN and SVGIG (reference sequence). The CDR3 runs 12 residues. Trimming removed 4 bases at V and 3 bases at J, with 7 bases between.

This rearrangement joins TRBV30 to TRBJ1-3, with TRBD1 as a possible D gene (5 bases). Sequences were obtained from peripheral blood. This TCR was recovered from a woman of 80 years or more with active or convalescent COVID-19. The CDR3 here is CAWKGLGNTIYF. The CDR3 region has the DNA TGTGCCTGGAAGGGGCTTGGAAACACCATATATTTT.